Listed below are T cell receptor beta chains from one sample, sequenced in a study of Ad26.COV2.S vaccination and SARS-CoV-2 variants. Repertoires were generated with immunoSEQ multiplex PCR, while TCRdb's copy carries only in-frame clones and drops some. The sample has some 640,000 clones; 89% are singletons. Sequences were derived from peripheral blood, sampled in a trial of Ad26.COV2.S vaccine versus placebo. Receptors originate from a person between 18 and 65 years old who received the Ad26.COV2.S COVID-19 vaccine or a placebo. Each CDR3 is given with its conserved first and last residue. A D gene is named only where the DNA matches it firmly. Expanded clones are given a class, and other clones once, few, many or no size at all.

clone_size: -; j_call: TRBJ2-1; v_call: TRBV5-1; d_call: TRBD2; cdr3_nt: TGCGCCAGCAGCTCGGGACTAGCGGGCGTCAATGAGCAGTTCTTC; cdr3_aa: CASSSGLAGVNEQFF
clone_size: -; j_call: TRBJ1-1; v_call: TRBV10-2; d_call: TRBD1; cdr3_nt: TGCGCCAGCAGTGAGGTGAGCAGGGGGCGAACTGAAGCTTTCTTT; cdr3_aa: CASSEVSRGRTEAFF
clone_size: few; j_call: TRBJ1-5; v_call: TRBV2; d_call: TRBD1; cdr3_nt: TGTGCCAGCCTCGGACAGGGGGGCAATCAGCCCCAGCATTTT; cdr3_aa: CASLGQGGNQPQHF
clone_size: -; j_call: TRBJ2-1; v_call: TRBV6-2/TRBV6-3; d_call: TRBD1; cdr3_nt: TGTGCCAGCAGTTACCCGGACAGGGAGCAGTTCTTC; cdr3_aa: CASSYPDREQFF
clone_size: few; j_call: TRBJ2-3; v_call: TRBV20-1; d_call: TRBD2; cdr3_nt: TGCAGTGCTAGTTATAGCGGGGGAAGCACAGATACGCAGTATTTT; cdr3_aa: CSASYSGGSTDTQYF
clone_size: -; j_call: TRBJ2-5; v_call: TRBV29-1; d_call: -; cdr3_nt: TGCAGCGTCGCCCAAGAGACCCAGTACTTC; cdr3_aa: CSVAQETQYF
clone_size: -; j_call: TRBJ2-7; v_call: TRBV6-5; d_call: -; cdr3_nt: TGTGCCAGCAGTTCCTTTGTTCAAGGGGAGCAGTACTTC; cdr3_aa: CASSSFVQGEQYF
clone_size: -; j_call: TRBJ1-1; v_call: TRBV4-1; d_call: -; cdr3_nt: TGCGCCAGCAGCCAAGTCGGGGGCCGGGCTTTCTTT; cdr3_aa: CASSQVGGRAFF
clone_size: -; j_call: TRBJ2-1; v_call: TRBV5-1; d_call: -; cdr3_nt: TGCGCCAGCGTGCTACGAGGGGGCTCCTACAATGAGCAGTTCTTC; cdr3_aa: CASVLRGGSYNEQFF
clone_size: -; j_call: TRBJ2-7; v_call: TRBV19; d_call: -; cdr3_nt: TGTGCCAGTAGTATCGGGACACTGGCCTACGAGCAGTACTTC; cdr3_aa: CASSIGTLAYEQYF
clone_size: -; j_call: TRBJ2-7; v_call: TRBV9; d_call: -; cdr3_nt: TGTGCCAGCAGCGAGGCGCCCGCTCTCGAGCAGTACTTC; cdr3_aa: CASSEAPALEQYF
clone_size: few; j_call: TRBJ1-2; v_call: TRBV11-2; d_call: -; cdr3_nt: TGTGCCAGCAGCTTAGGGTGGGGATCGGATGGCTACACCTTC; cdr3_aa: CASSLGWGSDGYTF
clone_size: -; j_call: TRBJ1-1; v_call: TRBV29-1; d_call: TRBD1; cdr3_nt: TGCAGCGGGGACGTAGGACAGGGGGGCATGGAAGCTTTCTTT; cdr3_aa: CSGDVGQGGMEAFF
clone_size: -; j_call: TRBJ2-7; v_call: TRBV30; d_call: -; cdr3_nt: TGTGCCTGGAGTTTGGGTAGGGGGCGGGGATACGAGCAGTACTTC; cdr3_aa: CAWSLGRGRGYEQYF
clone_size: -; j_call: TRBJ1-2; v_call: TRBV6-5; d_call: -; cdr3_nt: TGTGCCAGCAGCCAGGGTGGCGGCTACACCTTC; cdr3_aa: CASSQGGGYTF
clone_size: once; j_call: TRBJ2-3; v_call: TRBV19; d_call: TRBD2; cdr3_nt: TGTGCCAGTACCCTAGGAAGCGGGAGCCGGACAGATACGCAGTATTTT; cdr3_aa: CASTLGSGSRTDTQYF
clone_size: -; j_call: TRBJ2-5; v_call: TRBV5-6; d_call: -; cdr3_nt: TGTGCCAGCAGCGGGAGGGGGACCGTAGGGACCCAGTACTTC; cdr3_aa: CASSGRGTVGTQYF
clone_size: -; j_call: TRBJ1-1; v_call: TRBV19; d_call: -; cdr3_nt: TGTGCCAGTATGGGGGACACTGAAGCTTTCTTT; cdr3_aa: CASMGDTEAFF
clone_size: -; j_call: TRBJ2-2; v_call: TRBV9; d_call: -; cdr3_nt: TGTGCCAGCAGCCAGGGGCTTGAAACCGGGGAGCTGTTTTTT; cdr3_aa: CASSQGLETGELFF
clone_size: -; j_call: TRBJ1-1; v_call: TRBV12-3/TRBV12-4; d_call: TRBD1; cdr3_nt: TGTGCCAGCAGCAAGGACAGGGCGGCTGAAGCTTTCTTT; cdr3_aa: CASSKDRAAEAFF
clone_size: -; j_call: TRBJ2-7; v_call: TRBV21-1; d_call: -; cdr3_nt: TGTGCCAGCAGCAAATCCCCTCGGGTAGGGAAAGCCTACGAGCAGTACTTC; cdr3_aa: CASSKSPRVGKAYEQYF
clone_size: -; j_call: TRBJ2-7; v_call: TRBV24-1; d_call: -; cdr3_nt: TGTGCCACCAATACGTATTTTGAGGACTCGGTCCACGAGCAGTACTTC; cdr3_aa: CATNTYFEDSVHEQYF
clone_size: -; j_call: TRBJ2-7; v_call: TRBV14; d_call: -; cdr3_nt: TGTGCCAGCAGCCAAAGAGGGATAGGCTCCTACGAGCAGTACTTC; cdr3_aa: CASSQRGIGSYEQYF
clone_size: -; j_call: TRBJ1-3; v_call: TRBV9; d_call: -; cdr3_nt: TGTGCCAGCAGCACCCTCCTCTCTGGAAACACCATATATTTT; cdr3_aa: CASSTLLSGNTIYF
clone_size: -; j_call: TRBJ2-1; v_call: TRBV11-2; d_call: TRBD2; cdr3_nt: TGTGCCAGCAGCTTAAGAGCGGCTAGCGGGTTTTACAATGAGCAGTTCTTC; cdr3_aa: CASSLRAASGFYNEQFF
clone_size: -; j_call: TRBJ1-2; v_call: TRBV11-2; d_call: -; cdr3_nt: TGTGCCAGCAGCTTAGCTTTTCGGGGAAACTATGGCTACACCTTC; cdr3_aa: CASSLAFRGNYGYTF
clone_size: once; j_call: TRBJ1-1; v_call: TRBV7-9; d_call: -; cdr3_nt: TGTGCCAGCAGCCCGCGGGGTTCTGGGGTTATGAACACTGAAGCTTTCTTT; cdr3_aa: CASSPRGSGVMNTEAFF
clone_size: few; j_call: TRBJ1-5; v_call: TRBV4-1; d_call: TRBD1; cdr3_nt: TGCGCCAGCAGCCAAGAGGGACAGGTGGAAGGAACTCAGCCCCAGCATTTT; cdr3_aa: CASSQEGQVEGTQPQHF
clone_size: -; j_call: TRBJ2-3; v_call: TRBV24-1; d_call: -; cdr3_nt: TGTGCCACCAGTGGTACACTAGGGATTGATACGCAGTATTTT; cdr3_aa: CATSGTLGIDTQYF
clone_size: -; j_call: TRBJ1-5; v_call: TRBV25-1; d_call: -; cdr3_nt: TGTGCCAGCAGCAGGGAACATCAGCCCCAGCATTTT; cdr3_aa: CASSREHQPQHF
clone_size: -; j_call: TRBJ2-3; v_call: TRBV6-2/TRBV6-3; d_call: -; cdr3_nt: TGTGCCAGCAGTTACCTCTCCCCCGCAGATACGCAGTATTTT; cdr3_aa: CASSYLSPADTQYF
clone_size: -; j_call: TRBJ1-1; v_call: TRBV3-1/TRBV3-2; d_call: -; cdr3_nt: TGTGCCAGCAGCCAAAGGGGGGTGACTGAAGCTTTCTTT; cdr3_aa: CASSQRGVTEAFF
clone_size: -; j_call: TRBJ2-1; v_call: TRBV20-1; d_call: -; cdr3_nt: TGCAGTGCTAGCGACAATGAGCAGTTCTTC; cdr3_aa: CSASDNEQFF